These T cell receptor beta chains were read from a single sample in a study of PD-1 blockade in classical Hodgkin lymphoma. Clones were sequenced by immunoSEQ multiplex PCR, and TCRdb holds only the in-frame ones, with some missing. The sample contains about 24,000 clones, roughly 89% of which appear only once. Here the sequenced sample was CD4+ T cells from blood, taken at baseline. The receptors were sampled from a human donor with classical Hodgkin lymphoma. Both conserved end residues are part of each CDR3. The order of the fields is V gene, J gene, D gene, CDR3 protein. The D gene is left open where the match is weak.

>TRBV6-5|TRBJ2-7|.
CASSYSYDTFYEQYF
>TRBV19|TRBJ1-6|.
CASSPGNLNSPLHF
>TRBV27|TRBJ2-7|TRBD1
CASSFHPGQGTYEQYF
>TRBV6-1|TRBJ2-7|TRBD1
CASSEMGQGYEQYF
>TRBV11-3|TRBJ1-2|.
CASSPPTDYGYTF
>TRBV11-2|TRBJ2-1|.
CASSQGERGNEQFF
>TRBV19|TRBJ2-7|.
CASKGLREQYF
>TRBV5-4|TRBJ1-4|TRBD1
CASSPGQGGFGEKLFF
>TRBV7-2|TRBJ2-2|.
CASSLASNTGELFF
>TRBV18|TRBJ1-4|.
CASSLKKIGDEKLFF
>TRBV7-2|TRBJ2-1|.
CASSFVGGSSYNEQFF
>TRBV7-3|TRBJ2-2|.
CASSAQGISAGELFF
>TRBV5-1|TRBJ1-1|.
CASSRHSEAFF
>TRBV19|TRBJ2-5|.
CASRGVGAETQYF
>TRBV19|TRBJ1-3|TRBD1
CASSTRQGASGNTIYF
>TRBV5-6|TRBJ1-2|TRBD1
CASSGADRAYGYTF
>TRBV27|TRBJ1-1|.
CASTSYFLDKNTEAFF
>TRBV4-3|TRBJ1-2|TRBD1
CASSQAPGQGTNGYTF
>TRBV5-3|TRBJ2-3|.
CARSLGRSSTDTQYF
>TRBV7-3|TRBJ2-1|TRBD2
CASSLGLAGNEQFF
>TRBV19|TRBJ2-5|.
CASSIKWLGHGTQYF
>TRBV7-3|TRBJ2-3|.
CASSLNGLDTQYF
>TRBV5-1|TRBJ2-2|.
CASSLVTDGELFF
>TRBV19|TRBJ1-2|.
CASSIDRYRGNYGYTF
>TRBV18|TRBJ1-1|TRBD1
CASSPSGTVNTEAFF
>TRBV19|TRBJ1-4|TRBD1
CASSATGTGNEKLFF
>TRBV6-6|TRBJ1-5|TRBD1
CASSYLGQGLNQPQHF
>TRBV27|TRBJ1-3|.
CASSFQGVAGNTIYF
>TRBV7-7|TRBJ1-1|TRBD1
CASSFGTDTEAFF
>TRBV27|TRBJ2-2|TRBD1
CASSPGRGHGELFF
>TRBV7-6|.|TRBD1
CASSLATGTVSYEQYF
>TRBV7-8|TRBJ2-3|.
CASSLAHTDTQYF
>TRBV11-3|TRBJ1-1|.
CASSFLPIRGAFF
>TRBV18|TRBJ2-2|.
CASSPPNLGGTGELFF
>TRBV6-4|TRBJ2-1|TRBD1
CARPTGKENEQFF
>TRBV7-2|TRBJ1-5|.
CASSSLADHNQPQHF
>TRBV18|TRBJ1-6|.
CASSKDSQSPLHF
>TRBV29-1|TRBJ2-7|TRBD2
CSVARFPRGLSSYEQYF
>TRBV15|TRBJ1-2|.
CATSRDGGRNYGYTF
>TRBV19|TRBJ2-7|.
CASSGTGSSTGLGAYEQYF
>TRBV15|TRBJ1-5|.
CATSRDGQVSNQPQHF
>TRBV6-5|TRBJ1-2|TRBD1
CASSRQGTRGYTF
>TRBV18|TRBJ2-7|.
CASSPGQGLHEQYF